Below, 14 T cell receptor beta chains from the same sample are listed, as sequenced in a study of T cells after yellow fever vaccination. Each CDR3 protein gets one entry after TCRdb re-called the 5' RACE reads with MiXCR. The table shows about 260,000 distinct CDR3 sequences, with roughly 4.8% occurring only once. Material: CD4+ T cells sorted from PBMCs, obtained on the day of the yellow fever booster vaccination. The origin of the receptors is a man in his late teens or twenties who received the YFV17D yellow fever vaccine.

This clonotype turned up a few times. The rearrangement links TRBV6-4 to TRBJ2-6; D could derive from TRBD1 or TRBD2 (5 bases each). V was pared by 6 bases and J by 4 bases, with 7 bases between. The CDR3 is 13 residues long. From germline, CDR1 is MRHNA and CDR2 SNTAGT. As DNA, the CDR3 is TGTGCCAGCAGGGGGACGGGGGCCAACGTCCTGACTTTC. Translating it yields CASRGTGANVLTF.

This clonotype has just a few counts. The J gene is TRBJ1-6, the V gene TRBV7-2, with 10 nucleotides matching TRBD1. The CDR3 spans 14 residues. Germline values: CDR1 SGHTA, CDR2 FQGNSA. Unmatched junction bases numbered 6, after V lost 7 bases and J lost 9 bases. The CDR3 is CASTPGQGSSPLHF. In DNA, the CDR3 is TGTGCCAGCACCCCGGGACAGGGGAGTTCACCCCTCCACTTT.

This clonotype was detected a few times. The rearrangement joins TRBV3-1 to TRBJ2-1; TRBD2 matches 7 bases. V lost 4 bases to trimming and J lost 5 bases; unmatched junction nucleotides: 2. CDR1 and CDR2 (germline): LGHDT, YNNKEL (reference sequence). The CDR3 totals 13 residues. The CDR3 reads CASSPRGDNEQFF. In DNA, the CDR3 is TGTGCCAGCAGCCCTCGGGGGGACAATGAGCAGTTCTTC.

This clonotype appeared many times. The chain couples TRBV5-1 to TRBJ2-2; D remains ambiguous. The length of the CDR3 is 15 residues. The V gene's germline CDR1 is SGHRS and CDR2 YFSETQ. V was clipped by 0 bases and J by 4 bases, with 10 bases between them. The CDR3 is CASSLVEPATGELFF. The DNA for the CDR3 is TGCGCCAGCAGCTTGGTAGAACCTGCCACCGGGGAGCTGTTTTTT.

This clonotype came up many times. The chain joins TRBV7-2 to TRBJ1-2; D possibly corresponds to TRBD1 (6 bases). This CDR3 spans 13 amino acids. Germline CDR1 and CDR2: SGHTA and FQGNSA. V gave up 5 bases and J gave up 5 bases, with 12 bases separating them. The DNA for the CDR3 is TGTGCCAGCAGCCCGAGGACAGCTTATGGCTACACCTTC. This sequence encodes CASSPRTAYGYTF.

The CDR3 sequence: CASESSGNTIYF. The CDR3 nucleotides are TGTGCCAGTGAGAGCTCTGGAAACACCATATATTTT. This rearrangement joins TRBV12-3 or TRBV12-4 to TRBJ1-3; no clear D. The CDR3 is made up of 12 amino acids. The V and J ends lost 9 bases and 0 bases respectively, with 6 bases between them.

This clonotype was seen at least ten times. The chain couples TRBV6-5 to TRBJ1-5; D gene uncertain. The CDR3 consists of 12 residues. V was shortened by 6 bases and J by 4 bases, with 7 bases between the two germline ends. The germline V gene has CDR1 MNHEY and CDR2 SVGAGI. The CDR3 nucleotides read TGTGCCAGCAGCCCTCCGAATCAGCCCCAGCATTTT. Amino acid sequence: CASSPPNQPQHF.

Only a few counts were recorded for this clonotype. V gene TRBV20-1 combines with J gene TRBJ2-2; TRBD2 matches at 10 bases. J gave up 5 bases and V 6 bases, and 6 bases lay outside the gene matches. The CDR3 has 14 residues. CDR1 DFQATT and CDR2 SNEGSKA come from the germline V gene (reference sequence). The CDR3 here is CSARAGGPTGELFF. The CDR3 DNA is TGCAGTGCCCGAGCGGGGGGGCCGACCGGGGAGCTGTTTTTT.

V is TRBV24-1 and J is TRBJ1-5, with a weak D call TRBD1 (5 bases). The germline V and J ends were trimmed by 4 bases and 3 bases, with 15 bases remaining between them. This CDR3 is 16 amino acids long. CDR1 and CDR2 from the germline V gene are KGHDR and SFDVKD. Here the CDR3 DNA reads TGTGCCACCAGTGAGTCCGGGACGGTCTCCAATCAGCCCCAGCATTTT. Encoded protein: CATSESGTVSNQPQHF.

In DNA form, the CDR3 reads TGTGCCAGCTCACGAGGGCAGGGGGGCAATGAGCAGTTCTTC. The encoded protein is CASSRGQGGNEQFF. This chain links TRBV18 with TRBJ2-1; maybe TRBD1 (7 bases). The CDR3 is 14 amino acids. CDR1 and CDR2 from the germline V gene are KGHSH and LQKENI. Trimming removed 4 bases from V and 6 bases from J, with 13 bases in between.

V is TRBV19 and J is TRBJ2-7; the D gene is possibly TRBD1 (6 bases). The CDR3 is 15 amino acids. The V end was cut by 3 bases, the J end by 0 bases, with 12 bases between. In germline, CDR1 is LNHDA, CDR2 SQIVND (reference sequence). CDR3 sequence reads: CASSIPGHSSYEQYF. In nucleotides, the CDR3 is TGTGCCAGTAGTATTCCGGGACATTCCTCCTACGAGCAGTACTTC.

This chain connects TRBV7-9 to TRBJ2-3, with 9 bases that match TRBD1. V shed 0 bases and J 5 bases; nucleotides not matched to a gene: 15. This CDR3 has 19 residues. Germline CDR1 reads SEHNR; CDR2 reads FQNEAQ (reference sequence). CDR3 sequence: CASSLAVQQGARLGDTQYF. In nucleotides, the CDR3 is TGTGCCAGCAGCTTAGCAGTCCAACAGGGGGCGAGGTTAGGAGATACGCAGTATTTT. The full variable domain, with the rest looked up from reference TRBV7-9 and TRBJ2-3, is DTGVSQNPRHKITKRGQNVTFRCDPISEHNRLYWYRQTLGQGPEFLTYFQNEAQLEKSRLLSDRFSAERPKGSFSTLEIQRTEQGDSAMYLCASSLAVQQGARLGDTQYFGPGTRLTVL.

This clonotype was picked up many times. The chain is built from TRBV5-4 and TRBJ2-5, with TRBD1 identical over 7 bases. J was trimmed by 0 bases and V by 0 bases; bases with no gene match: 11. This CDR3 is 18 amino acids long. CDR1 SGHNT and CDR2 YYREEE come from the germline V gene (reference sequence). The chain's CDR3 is CASSLGLSGTGDQETQYF. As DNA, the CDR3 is TGTGCCAGCAGCTTGGGGTTGTCGGGCACAGGGGACCAAGAGACCCAGTACTTC.

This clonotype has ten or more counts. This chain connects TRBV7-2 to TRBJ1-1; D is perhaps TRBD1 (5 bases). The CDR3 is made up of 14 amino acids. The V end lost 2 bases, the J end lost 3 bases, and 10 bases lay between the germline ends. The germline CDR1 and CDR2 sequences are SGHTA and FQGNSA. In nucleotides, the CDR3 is TGTGCCAGCAGCTTATATGGCAGGGACACTGAAGCTTTCTTT. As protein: CASSLYGRDTEAFF.